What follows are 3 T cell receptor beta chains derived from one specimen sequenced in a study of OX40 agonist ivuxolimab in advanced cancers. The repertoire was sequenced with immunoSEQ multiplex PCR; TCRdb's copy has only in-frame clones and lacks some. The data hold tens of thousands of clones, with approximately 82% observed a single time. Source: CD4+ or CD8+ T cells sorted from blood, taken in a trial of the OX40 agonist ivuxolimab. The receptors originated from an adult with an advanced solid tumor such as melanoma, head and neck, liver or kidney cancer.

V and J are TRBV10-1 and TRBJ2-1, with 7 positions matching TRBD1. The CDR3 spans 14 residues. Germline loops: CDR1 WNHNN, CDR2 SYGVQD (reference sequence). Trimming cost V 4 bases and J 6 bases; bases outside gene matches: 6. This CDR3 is CASSGSGQSNEQFF. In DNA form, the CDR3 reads TGCGCCAGCAGTGGTTCGGGACAGTCCAATGAGCAGTTCTTC.

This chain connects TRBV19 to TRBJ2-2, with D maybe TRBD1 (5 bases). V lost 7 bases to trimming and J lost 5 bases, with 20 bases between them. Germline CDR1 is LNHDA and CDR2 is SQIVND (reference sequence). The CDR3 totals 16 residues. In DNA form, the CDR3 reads TGTGCCAGTACCCTCGGTGGCAGGGTAGGGACCGGGGAGCTGTTTTTT. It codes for CASTLGGRVGTGELFF.

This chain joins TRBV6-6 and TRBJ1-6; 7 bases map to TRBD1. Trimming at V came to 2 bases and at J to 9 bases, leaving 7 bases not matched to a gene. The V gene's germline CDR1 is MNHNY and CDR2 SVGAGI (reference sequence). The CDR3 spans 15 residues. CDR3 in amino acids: CASSYAGYRGSPLHF. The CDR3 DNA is TGTGCCAGCAGTTACGCAGGGTACAGGGGTTCACCCCTCCACTTT.